Presented here are 28 T cell receptor beta chains from one specimen sequenced in a study of control samples from healthy donors and cancer patients. Sequencing used immunoSEQ multiplex PCR; TCRdb keeps in-frame clones, though not all of them. The sample lists more than 75,000 clones, around 90% occurring once. Material for sequencing was PBMCs. These receptors were obtained from a woman aged 60-75 years with head and neck cancer.

The rearrangement uses TRBV6-6 and TRBJ2-7, with D uncertain. Germline V gives CDR1 MNHNY, CDR2 SVGAGI (reference sequence). The germline V and J ends were trimmed by 5 bases and 2 bases, with 7 bases remaining between them. The CDR3 consists of 12 residues. The CDR3, as DNA: TGTGCCAGCAGTCCTGAAACCTACGAGCAGTACTTC. Translating gives CASSPETYEQYF.

CDR3 coding DNA: TGTGCCAGCAGAAGGACAGAATCAAACACTGAAGCTTTCTTT. It is translated as CASRRTESNTEAFF. This chain joins TRBV2 and TRBJ1-1; D may be TRBD1 (6 bases). Per germline, CDR1 SNHLY and CDR2 FYNNEI. V was trimmed by 6 bases and J by 2 bases, leaving 13 bases between them. This CDR3 contains 14 residues.

This rearrangement joins TRBV6-2 or TRBV6-3 to TRBJ1-5; D is ambiguous. CDR3 length equals 17 residues. Germline assignment: CDR1 MNHEY and CDR2 SVGEGT. Deletions cut 5 bases from V and 11 bases from J, with 28 bases between. DNA for the CDR3: TGTGCCAGCAGTACCGAACCGGGCCCTCCTCTCCGATTAGCCCAGCATTTT. Its protein product is CASSTEPGPPLRLAQHF.

J is TRBJ2-6 and V is TRBV14, with TRBD2 identical over 8 bases. CDR1 is SGHDN and CDR2 is FVKESK in the germline V gene. The CDR3 runs 18 residues. With 4 bases clipped from V and 2 bases from J, the junction kept 10 bases outside the gene matches. The CDR3 bases are TGTGCCAGCAGCCTGTCCGGGACTAGGTCTGCTGGGGCCAACGTCCTGACTTTC. Translation gives CASSLSGTRSAGANVLTF.

The chain joins TRBV3-1 (or the pseudogene TRBV3-2) to TRBJ2-4, with 10 bases matching TRBD2. J gave up 2 bases and V 3 bases, and 10 bases lay outside the gene matches. CDR1 and CDR2 from the germline V gene are LGHDT and YNNKEL (reference sequence). The CDR3 is 18 residues long. CDR3 sequence (DNA): TGTGCCAGCAGCCAGGTTCCTAGCGGGAGCGGGTCCAAAAACATTCAGTACTTC. This encodes CASSQVPSGSGSKNIQYF.

The chain links TRBV7-2 to TRBJ2-3, with 11 bases aligning to TRBD2. With V trimmed by 1 base and J by 5 bases, 2 bases remained unmatched. The CDR3 has 15 amino acids. Germline loops: CDR1 SGHTA, CDR2 FQGNSA. The CDR3 sequence: CASSLVAGGEDTQYF. The CDR3 DNA reads as TGTGCCAGCAGCTTAGTAGCGGGAGGGGAAGATACGCAGTATTTT.

In DNA, the CDR3 is TGTGCCAGCAGCACACAGACAGCGGGAGAAGGCTCTGGGGCCAACGTCCTGACTTTC. Protein: CASSTQTAGEGSGANVLTF. V and J are TRBV7-2 and TRBJ2-6; TRBD2 matches at 8 bases. Germline-derived CDR1 and CDR2 are SGHTA and FQGNSA. The V segment lost 5 bases and the J segment 0 bases; nucleotides outside the gene matches: 12. This CDR3 has 19 residues.

The chain links TRBV24-1 to TRBJ1-1; 7 bases match TRBD1. The CDR3 contains 14 residues. Germline CDR1 is KGHDR and CDR2 is SFDVKD. With 3 bases clipped from V and 10 bases from J, the junction kept 10 bases outside the gene matches. Here the CDR3 reads CATSDKTGLRGAFF. CDR3 nucleotides: TGTGCCACCAGTGATAAGACAGGGCTCCGGGGAGCTTTCTTT.

The chain uses TRBV4-3 and TRBJ2-3; 9 bases fit TRBD2. Germline V gene lookup returns CDR1 LGHNA and CDR2 YSLEER. This CDR3 has 16 residues. With 0 bases clipped from V and 7 bases from J, the junction kept 8 bases outside the gene matches. The CDR3 sequence: CASSQDGGRAVNTQYF. DNA for the CDR3: TGCGCCAGCAGCCAAGATGGCGGGAGGGCCGTGAATACGCAGTATTTT.

The chain is built from TRBV5-6 and TRBJ2-7, with a possible D match to TRBD1 (6 bases). CDR1 is SGHDT, CDR2 YYEEEE, per germline. CDR3 length: 13 residues. V gave up 6 bases and J gave up 2 bases, with 12 bases separating them. CDR3 protein: CASNDRFTYEQYF. The DNA for the CDR3 is TGTGCCAGCAACGACAGGTTTACCTACGAGCAGTACTTC.

The J gene is TRBJ1-6, the V gene TRBV7-9; D ambiguous. CDR3 length equals 16 residues. CDR1 SEHNR and CDR2 FQNEAQ come from the germline V gene (reference sequence). The V gene lost 0 bases and the J gene lost 7 bases, with 13 bases spanning the gap. The CDR3 DNA is TGTGCCAGCAGCTTAGCTAACAGCCGGAGGAATTCACCCCTCCACTTT. Translated: CASSLANSRRNSPLHF.

In its sample, this clone was seen once. The chain employs TRBV7-6 and TRBJ1-3; TRBD1 agrees at 7 bases. There are 15 residues in the CDR3. J lost 8 bases, V lost 1 base, and 8 bases had no gene match. Per germline, CDR1 SGHVS and CDR2 FNYEAQ. The CDR3, as DNA: TGTGCCAGCAGCTTAGGAGTACAGGGGTTGGACACCATATATTTT. Its protein product is CASSLGVQGLDTIYF.

The gene calls are TRBV19 and TRBJ2-1; D is unresolved. The V and J ends lost 4 bases and 6 bases respectively, with 19 bases between them. This CDR3 comprises 16 residues. Germline-derived CDR1 and CDR2 are LNHDA and SQIVND (reference sequence). CDR3 sequence (DNA): TGTGCCAGTAGTAAAGGGTCAGCCTATCCTTTCAATGAGCAGTTCTTC. Its protein product is CASSKGSAYPFNEQFF. The entire variable domain, with the rest obtained from reference TRBV19 and TRBJ2-1, is as follows: DGGITQSPKYLFRKEGQNVTLSCEQNLNHDAMYWYRQDPGQGLRLIYYSQIVNDFQKGDIAEGYSVSREKKESFPLTVTSAQKNPTAFYLCASSKGSAYPFNEQFFGPGTRLTVL.

V and J are TRBV30 and TRBJ2-3; perhaps TRBD2 as D (6 bases). CDR1 is GTSNPN, CDR2 SVGIG, per germline (reference sequence). The CDR3 has 13 amino acids. The germline V and J ends were trimmed by 5 bases and 0 bases, with 9 bases remaining between them. The chain's CDR3 is CAWSAGSTDTQYF. CDR3 DNA sequence: TGTGCCTGGTCGGCGGGAAGCACAGATACGCAGTATTTT.

The chain recombines TRBV3-1 (or the pseudogene TRBV3-2) with TRBJ2-7, with TRBD1 matching over 10 bases. The CDR3 sequence is 14 residues long. Trimming at V came to 0 bases and at J to 9 bases, leaving 5 bases not matched to a gene. CDR1 and CDR2 (germline): LGHDT, YNNKEL (reference sequence). As DNA, the CDR3 is TGTGCCAGCAGCCAAGATGCGGGACAGGGGTGGCAGTACTTC. Protein product: CASSQDAGQGWQYF.

This chain connects TRBV7-2 to TRBJ2-4, with D possibly TRBD2 on 6 matching bases. V gave up 5 bases and J gave up 6 bases, with 17 bases separating them. The germline V gene has CDR1 SGHTA and CDR2 FQGNSA. The CDR3 covers 15 residues. CDR3 region: CASSPGTRAGNIQYF. The CDR3 DNA sequence: TGTGCCAGCAGCCCCGGCACTCGAGCGGGAAACATTCAGTACTTC.

This chain uses TRBV3-1 (or the pseudogene TRBV3-2) with TRBJ1-5; the D gene is possibly TRBD1 (6 bases). V shed 3 bases and J shed 4 bases, with 16 bases lying between them. Germline CDR1 is LGHDT and CDR2 is YNNKEL (reference sequence). The CDR3 length is 16 residues. The DNA for the CDR3 is TGTGCCAGCAGCCACACAGAGGGGGGATGGAATCAGCCCCAGCATTTT. Translating it yields CASSHTEGGWNQPQHF.

This clone was recorded only once. The chain recombines TRBV3-1 (or the pseudogene TRBV3-2) with TRBJ1-3, with unresolved D. Germline-derived CDR1 and CDR2 are LGHDT and YNNKEL (reference sequence). Trimming removed 0 bases at V and 0 bases at J, with 18 bases between. The CDR3 totals 19 residues. The CDR3 loop reads CASSQDLSFHTSSGNTIYF. For the CDR3, the DNA is TGTGCCAGCAGCCAAGATTTATCTTTCCACACTAGCTCTGGAAACACCATATATTTT.

The chain links TRBV5-1 to TRBJ1-4; TRBD1 might be the D (5 bases). Germline V gene lookup returns CDR1 SGHRS and CDR2 YFSETQ. The CDR3 is made up of 15 amino acids. V shed 0 bases and J shed 4 bases, with 10 bases lying between them. The chain's CDR3 is CASSLDGTDNEKLFF. CDR3 nucleotide sequence: TGCGCCAGCAGCTTGGACGGGACGGATAATGAAAAACTGTTTTTT.

This chain links TRBV12-3 or TRBV12-4 with TRBJ1-2; D gene uncertain. The CDR3 contains 13 residues. Between the trimmed V and J ends, which lost 3 bases and 2 bases, there was a span of 7 bases. The CDR3 region has the DNA TGTGCCAGCAGTTTTCTGGGGAACTATGGCTACACCTTC. Its translation is CASSFLGNYGYTF.

The DNA of the CDR3 is TGTGCCAGCAGCTTAGGGGGGGGGCGCAGGGAGACCCAGTACTTC. Translating gives CASSLGGGRRETQYF. The chain links TRBV11-2 to TRBJ2-5; perhaps TRBD2 as D (7 bases). V shed 1 base and J shed 5 bases, with 14 bases lying between them. The CDR3 totals 15 residues. The germline gives CDR1 SGHAT, CDR2 FQNNGV. Full variable domain (outside the CDR3, taken from reference TRBV11-2 and TRBJ2-5): EAGVAQSPRYKIIEKRQSVAFWCNPISGHATLYWYQQILGQGPKLLIQFQNNGVVDDSQLPKDRFSAERLKGVDSTLKIQPAKLEDSAVYLCASSLGGGRRETQYFGPGTRLLVL.

This clone has just a few counts. This chain links TRBV6-6 with TRBJ1-6, with TRBD1 identical over 8 bases. The CDR3 spans 15 residues. The germline V gene has CDR1 MNHNY and CDR2 SVGAGI (reference sequence). Trimming cost V 2 bases and J 10 bases; bases outside gene matches: 7. Here the CDR3 DNA reads TGTGCCAGCAGTTACGACGGACAGGGCGGGTCACCCCTCCACTTT. Its translation: CASSYDGQGGSPLHF.

In its sample, this clone was seen a few times. This CDR3 is CASSQQGHEQYF. DNA for the CDR3: TGTGCCAGCAGCCAGCAGGGGCACGAGCAGTACTTC. The chain combines TRBV13 with TRBJ2-7, with a possible D match to TRBD1 (6 bases). V was cut by 5 bases and J by 5 bases, with 10 bases left in between. The length of the CDR3 is 12 residues. Germline CDR1 is PRHDT and CDR2 is FYEKMQ (reference sequence).

The chain joins TRBV7-3 to TRBJ2-6; 8 bases map to TRBD2. Germline values: CDR1 SGHTA, CDR2 FQGTGA. The CDR3 covers 22 residues. The V and J ends lost 5 bases and 0 bases, in that order; junction bases with no gene match: 21. In nucleotides, the CDR3 is TGTGCCAGCAGCCCTAGGAGTTGGCTAGCGGGTGGAACAGGCTCTGGGGCCAACGTCCTGACTTTC. It encodes CASSPRSWLAGGTGSGANVLTF.

This chain uses TRBV5-1 with TRBJ2-3; 9 bases line up with TRBD2. With 2 bases clipped from V and 4 bases from J, the junction kept 5 bases outside the gene matches. Looked up from germline, CDR1 is SGHRS and CDR2 is YFSETQ. The CDR3 runs to 15 residues. The DNA of the CDR3 is TGCGCCAGCAGCTTCAATGGCGGGAGGGCAGATACGCAGTATTTT. This translates into CASSFNGGRADTQYF.

This clone was detected only once. The rearrangement links TRBV27 to TRBJ1-2; TRBD1 might be the D (6 bases). The germline V gene encodes CDR1 MNHEY and CDR2 SMNVEV (reference sequence). V dropped 10 bases and J dropped 6 bases, with 24 bases sitting between them. The CDR3 is 15 residues long. The DNA of the CDR3 is TGTGCCACCAACCCTACGGGGGGCGGGATGAATGGCTACACCTTC. Translated, it gives CATNPTGGGMNGYTF.

The rearrangement links TRBV5-6 to TRBJ2-1, with 8 bases lining up with TRBD1. The germline gives CDR1 SGHDT, CDR2 YYEEEE. The CDR3 is 13 residues long. The ends lost 3 bases at V and 8 bases at J; junction bases unmatched: 4. The CDR3 bases are TGTGCCAGCAGCTGGGGGACAGGTGATGAGCAGTTCTTC. Protein: CASSWGTGDEQFF.

The chain recombines TRBV5-1 with TRBJ1-4; D perhaps matches TRBD1 (5 bases). The CDR3 is 13 amino acids. From germline, CDR1 is SGHRS and CDR2 YFSETQ. V was trimmed by 5 bases and J by 15 bases, leaving 20 bases between them. CDR3 sequence reads: CASRPTGPGGMFF. As DNA, the CDR3 is TGCGCCAGCAGACCAACAGGACCGGGGGGGATGTTTTTT.